A few counts support the clone carrying this T cell receptor beta chain. The trim removed 5 bases at V and 0 bases at J, leaving 7 bases unmatched. The CDR3 loop spans 16 amino acids. The germline CDR1 and CDR2 sequences are SQVTM and ANQGSEA. The sample is drawn from a study of early T cells in non-severe SARS-CoV-2 infection. Each CDR3 protein is one row after TCRdb ran MiXCR on the 5' RACE reads. This sample has around 53,000 distinct CDR3 sequences; about 11% occur once, and the top ten carry 9.1%. The clonotype was recovered from an adult who was a healthcare worker with PCR-confirmed SARS-CoV-2 infection or an uninfected control (not recorded which). The rearrangement joins TRBV29-1 to TRBJ2-3, with TRBD2 identical over 11 bases. The specimen sequenced was whole blood. The CDR3 bases are TGCAGCGTTCGCACTAGCGGGAGCCCTAGCACAGATACGCAGTATTTT. Its protein product is CSVRTSGSPSTDTQYF.